This passage covers 25 T cell receptor beta chains from one sample sequenced in a study of T cells in Graves' hyperthyroidism and ophthalmopathy. RNA transcripts provided the source from which TCR beta CDR3 regions were amplified. HTBI primers drove first-round RT-PCR of the TCR CDR3. TCRdb redid the calling of the multiplex PCR reads with MiXCR, one entry per CDR3 protein. The sample lists a few hundred thousand distinct CDR3 sequences, approximately 12% occurring once. The source material was blood. These receptors originate from a young man with Graves' hyperthyroidism that later progressed to Graves' ophthalmopathy.

This clonotype has a count of ten or more. The rearrangement joins TRBV15 to TRBJ1-5; D unclear. Germline CDR1 reads LNHNV; CDR2 reads YYDKDF (reference sequence). The V and J ends lost 2 bases and 6 bases respectively, with 8 bases between them. The CDR3 runs 13 residues. The CDR3 region is CATSRRGGQPQHF. In nucleotides, the CDR3 is TGTGCCACCAGCAGAAGAGGAGGTCAGCCCCAGCATTTT.

This clonotype was seen ten or more times. The chain combines TRBV28 with TRBJ2-5; D is perhaps TRBD1 (6 bases). Trimming stripped 3 bases from V and 1 base from J, with 9 bases between. The CDR3 covers 14 residues. Looked up from germline, CDR1 is MDHEN and CDR2 is SYDVKM. In DNA form, the CDR3 reads TGTGCCAGCAGTTTTGGGGACATCCAAGAGACCCAGTACTTC. It specifies CASSFGDIQETQYF. The full variable domain, completed using reference TRBV28 and TRBJ2-5, is DVKVTQSSRYLVKRTGEKVFLECVQDMDHENMFWYRQDPGLGLRLIYFSYDVKMKEKGDIPEGYSVSREKKERFSLILESASTNQTSMYLCASSFGDIQETQYFGPGTRLLVL.

Concerning this clonotype itself: A clone one base away is much larger, so this may be a read error. The chain recombines TRBV7-9 with TRBJ2-7, with TRBD1 as a possible D gene (6 bases). The CDR3 is made up of 14 amino acids. Germline V gives CDR1 SEHNR, CDR2 FQNEAQ (reference sequence). This chain's CDR3 is CVSSWEQGNYEQYF. The CDR3 coding sequence is TGTGTCAGCAGCTGGGAACAGGGAAACTACGAGCAGTACTTC. Full variable domain (rest looked up from reference TRBV7-9 and TRBJ2-7): DTGVSQNPRHKITKRGQNVTFRCDPISEHNRLYWYRQTLGQGPEFLTYFQNEAQLEKSRLLSDRFSAERPKGSFSTLEIQRTEQGDSAMYLCVSSWEQGNYEQYFGPGTRLTVT.

This clonotype was counted ten times or more. The rearrangement uses TRBV11-3 and TRBJ2-1; 7 positions agree with TRBD1. Per the germline V gene, CDR1 is SGHNT and CDR2 is YENEEA. The V gene end was trimmed by 0 bases and the J gene end by 0 bases; junction bases not matched to a gene: 8. The CDR3 has 18 residues. DNA for the CDR3: TGTGCCAGCAGCTTAGACGGCACAGGGGCGAGCTCCTACAATGAGCAGTTCTTC. Amino acid sequence: CASSLDGTGASSYNEQFF.

The chain has TRBV15 and TRBJ1-2; D possibly corresponds to TRBD1 (5 bases). The V gene lost 5 bases and the J gene lost 3 bases, with 16 bases spanning the gap. The CDR3 is 15 amino acids. The germline V gene has CDR1 LNHNV and CDR2 YYDKDF (reference sequence). The CDR3 is CATSRGWERDYGYTF. CDR3 nucleotide sequence: TGTGCCACCAGCCGGGGCTGGGAGCGCGACTATGGCTACACCTTC.

The chain combines TRBV7-2 with TRBJ1-2; TRBD1 is a possible D gene (6 bases). CDR1 SGHTA and CDR2 FQGNSA come from the germline V gene. The V and J ends lost 2 bases and 3 bases respectively, with 13 bases between them. This CDR3 spans 15 amino acids. CDR3 in DNA: TGTGCCAGCAGCTTATATGGGGGCAGCGACTATGGCTACACCTTC. Protein: CASSLYGGSDYGYTF.

This clonotype came up many times. The rearrangement links TRBV2 to TRBJ2-1; D may be TRBD2 (6 bases). V gave up 8 bases and J gave up 0 bases, with 8 bases separating them. The CDR3 is 13 residues long. Germline CDR1 and CDR2: SNHLY and FYNNEI. The CDR3 DNA is TGTGCCAGCGGGGGGAACTCCTACAATGAGCAGTTCTTC. Translated, it gives CASGGNSYNEQFF.

The chain joins TRBV4-1 to TRBJ2-1; D remains unclear. Germline loops: CDR1 MGHRA, CDR2 YSYEKL. Trimming left V 6 bases short and J 0 bases short, with 18 bases between. This CDR3 spans 17 amino acids. CDR3 in amino acids: CASSITGRRSSYNEQFF. CDR3 DNA sequence: TGCGCCAGCAGTATTACGGGTCGACGGAGCTCCTACAATGAGCAGTTCTTC.

This clonotype was detected a few times. This sequence joins TRBV15 and TRBJ1-1; D gene ambiguous. The length of the CDR3 is 13 residues. V was clipped by 4 bases and J by 1 base, with 7 bases between them. CDR1 and CDR2 (germline): LNHNV, YYDKDF (reference sequence). In DNA, the CDR3 is TGTGCCACCAGCACGTCATGGAACACTGAAGCTTTCTTT. Protein product: CATSTSWNTEAFF.

This clonotype was seen many times. The CDR3 spells CASSQVVTGQGIAGELFF. CDR3 coding DNA: TGTGCCAGCAGCCAAGTAGTTACGGGACAGGGGATCGCCGGGGAGCTGTTTTTT. The chain couples TRBV14 to TRBJ2-2, with 10 bases lining up with TRBD1. Germline CDR1 is SGHDN and CDR2 is FVKESK. CDR3 length equals 18 residues. J was trimmed by 6 bases and V by 1 base; bases with no gene match: 11.

The chain is built from TRBV5-1 and TRBJ2-1, with 10 bases that match TRBD1. Germline V lookup: CDR1 SGHRS, CDR2 YFSETQ. The CDR3 has 15 amino acids. Trimming at V came to 1 base and at J to 4 bases, leaving 2 bases not matched to a gene. The DNA for the CDR3 is TGCGCCAGCAGCTTGAAGGACAGGGGGTACAATGAGCAGTTCTTC. Residues: CASSLKDRGYNEQFF.

The J gene is TRBJ2-7, the V gene TRBV2, with D hard to call. The ends were cut back, 2 bases at V and 2 bases at J, with 7 bases in the middle. The CDR3 is 13 amino acids. Germline assignment: CDR1 SNHLY and CDR2 FYNNEI. The CDR3 nucleotides read TGTGCCAGCAGTGAAAGCAGAGCCTACGAGCAGTACTTC. It yields the protein CASSESRAYEQYF.

The J gene is TRBJ2-7, the V gene TRBV5-1; D ambiguous. V was trimmed by 7 bases and J by 0 bases, leaving 8 bases between them. Germline assignment: CDR1 SGHRS and CDR2 YFSETQ. The CDR3 contains 12 residues. The CDR3: CASCKDSYEQYF. The CDR3 DNA reads as TGCGCCAGCTGCAAGGACTCCTACGAGCAGTACTTC.

This clonotype has a count of ten or more. The rearrangement joins TRBV12-3 or TRBV12-4 to TRBJ1-1; D is undetermined. The CDR3 covers 13 residues. The V gene lost 5 bases and the J gene lost 1 base, with 8 bases spanning the gap. CDR3 sequence: CASSQQTNTEAFF. The DNA for the CDR3 is TGTGCCAGCAGTCAACAGACGAACACTGAAGCTTTCTTT.

This clonotype was seen a few times. The rearrangement uses TRBV7-8 and TRBJ2-3, with 8 bases identical to TRBD2. Germline V CDR1 and CDR2: SGHVS, FQNEAQ. The J segment lost 0 bases and the V segment lost 4 bases, leaving 3 bases of the junction unmatched. The length of the CDR3 is 15 residues. The CDR3 spells CASSWERGSTDTQYF. Written as DNA, the CDR3 is TGTGCCAGCAGCTGGGAGCGGGGGAGCACAGATACGCAGTATTTT.

This clonotype has a count of ten or more. This chain uses TRBV2 with TRBJ1-2; 8 nucleotides line up with TRBD1. V dropped 10 bases and J dropped 5; count of bases not matched to a gene: 12. The germline V gene encodes CDR1 SNHLY and CDR2 FYNNEI. The CDR3 runs to 14 residues. The CDR3 protein is CANPMQGARYGYTF. The CDR3 DNA follows: TGTGCCAACCCGATGCAGGGGGCGAGATATGGCTACACCTTC. The full variable domain, completed using reference TRBV2 and TRBJ1-2, is EPEVTQTPSHQVTQMGQEVILRCVPISNHLYFYWYRQILGQKVEFLVSFYNNEISEKSEIFDDQFSVERPDGSNFTLKIRSTKLEDSAMYFCANPMQGARYGYTFGSGTRLTVV.

This clonotype was counted many times. J is TRBJ2-3 and V is TRBV6-1; 14 nucleotides agree with TRBD2. This CDR3 region has 16 residues. The ends lost 6 bases at V and 2 bases at J; junction bases unmatched: 4. Germline V gene data show CDR1 as MNHNS and CDR2 as SASEGT. CDR3 amino acids: CASSSGLAGDTDTQYF. The CDR3 DNA sequence: TGTGCCAGCAGCTCGGGACTAGCGGGGGACACAGATACGCAGTATTTT.

The chain has TRBV9 and TRBJ2-7; tentative D call: TRBD1 (5 bases). Trimming shortened V by 0 bases and J by 1 base, and 11 bases separated the two germline ends. The CDR3 sequence is 15 residues long. Germline loops: CDR1 SGDLS, CDR2 YYNGEE. CDR3 loop: CASSVGEGVSYEQYF. The DNA of the CDR3 is TGTGCCAGCAGCGTAGGGGAAGGGGTATCCTACGAGCAGTACTTC.

This clonotype was detected many times. The chain uses TRBV15 and TRBJ2-7, with 13 bases identical to TRBD2. The germline V gene encodes CDR1 LNHNV and CDR2 YYDKDF (reference sequence). The CDR3 contains 20 residues. V was pared by 0 bases and J by 0 bases, with 11 bases of the junction left unmatched. The CDR3 nucleotides are TGTGCCACCAGCAGAGATCCGACTAGCGGGGGGTCTTCAAGCTCCTACGAGCAGTACTTC. Its translation is CATSRDPTSGGSSSSYEQYF.

There are many counts of this clonotype. V gene TRBV20-1 combines with J gene TRBJ2-5; D remains unclear. The CDR3 has 12 amino acids. Trimming took off 2 bases at V and 5 bases at J, with 9 bases between the two ends. Looked up from germline, CDR1 is DFQATT and CDR2 is SNEGSKA (reference sequence). The CDR3 nucleotides are TGCAGTGCTAGACTGGACGCGGAGACCCAGTACTTC. Its protein product is CSARLDAETQYF.

V usage is TRBV2 and J usage is TRBJ2-2; 9 bases match TRBD1. The CDR3 length is 22 residues. Germline V gene lookup returns CDR1 SNHLY and CDR2 FYNNEI. V gave up 7 bases and J gave up 2 bases; unmatched junction bases: 26. CDR3 in amino acids: CASNPYQYVDRDRVKNTGELFF. CDR3 nucleotide sequence: TGTGCCAGCAACCCCTATCAATACGTAGACCGGGACAGGGTTAAAAACACCGGGGAGCTGTTTTTT.

This clonotype was seen repeatedly, ten times or more. This chain links TRBV11-2 with TRBJ2-1; 9 bases agree with TRBD2. With 3 bases clipped from V and 4 bases from J, the junction kept 7 bases outside the gene matches. This CDR3 contains 16 residues. Germline CDR1 SGHAT, CDR2 FQNNGV. For the CDR3, the DNA is TGTGCCAGCAGCTTTGACCTCGCGGGGGGGTACAATGAGCAGTTCTTC. Translation: CASSFDLAGGYNEQFF.

This clonotype came up a few times. The CDR3 DNA is TGTGCCTGGGGAGCAGGTAGCTCCTACGAGCAGTACTTC. The encoded protein is CAWGAGSSYEQYF. V usage is TRBV30 and J usage is TRBJ2-7, with unresolved D. CDR1 and CDR2 (germline): GTSNPN, SVGIG (reference sequence). V gave up 5 bases and J gave up 0 bases, with 11 bases separating them. The CDR3 is made up of 13 amino acids.

Relative to its sample, this clonotype is medium-sized. The gene calls are TRBV30 and TRBJ2-1; D is unclear. V was cut by 1 base and J by 6 bases, with 4 bases left in between. This CDR3 is 11 amino acids long. CDR1 and CDR2 from the germline V gene are GTSNPN and SVGIG (reference sequence). The chain's CDR3 is CAWSASNEQFF. Here the CDR3 DNA reads TGTGCCTGGAGTGCGTCCAATGAGCAGTTCTTC.

The V call is TRBV13, the J call TRBJ1-6; 8 nucleotides align to TRBD1. This CDR3 has 17 residues. The germline V gene has CDR1 PRHDT and CDR2 FYEKMQ (reference sequence). Trimming removed 4 bases from V and 3 bases from J; junction bases left unmatched: 8. The CDR3, as DNA: TGTGCCAGCAGCTCAGGGCAGGGGGCTGACTATAATTCACCCCTCCACTTT. Its protein is CASSSGQGADYNSPLHF. Full variable domain (outside the CDR3, taken from reference TRBV13 and TRBJ1-6): AAGVIQSPRHLIKEKRETATLKCYPIPRHDTVYWYQQGPGQDPQFLISFYEKMQSDKGSIPDRFSAQQFSDYHSELNMSSLELGDSALYFCASSSGQGADYNSPLHFGNGTRLTVT.